Described below is a single TCR beta chain sequence and its context. One end of the junction varies from germline; a read error may be responsible. This CDR3 has 15 residues. Germline CDR1 SNHLY, CDR2 FYNNEI. The data stem from a study of blood T cell repertoires in COVID-19. Study-wide background: Acute-phase and convalescent COVID-19 samples originated in the United States, Italy and Spain. PBMCs, B-cell-depleted T cells, or T cells were the source of the cDNA or gDNA that made up the material.

How the authors handled the data: Amplification with reference gene primers provided the estimates of nucleated cell counts. Repertoires were generated with immunoSEQ multiplex PCR, while TCRdb's copy carries only in-frame clones and drops some. V and J calls and clone size are given by that table; D and trimming were obtained from the DNA. The sample holds fewer than 300,000 clones, about four fifths seen once. The V gene is TRBV2, the J gene TRBJ2-7; TRBD1 agrees at 11 bases. The receptor was isolated from a woman aged 50 to 60 who had recovered from COVID-19. The specimen sequenced was peripheral blood. CDR3 coding DNA: TGTGCCAGCAGAGAGGGGATATGGGGACAGGGGGACCCGAACTTC. Protein: CASREGIWGQGDPNF.